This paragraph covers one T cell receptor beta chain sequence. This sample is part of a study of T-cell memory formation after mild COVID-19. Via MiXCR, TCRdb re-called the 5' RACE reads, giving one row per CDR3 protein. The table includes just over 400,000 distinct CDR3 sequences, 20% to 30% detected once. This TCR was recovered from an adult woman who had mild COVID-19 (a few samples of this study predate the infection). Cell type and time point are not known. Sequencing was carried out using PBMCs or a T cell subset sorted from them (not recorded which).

Here the CDR3 reads CAHYERGGRGCTDTQYF. The DNA of the CDR3 is TGTGCCCACTATGAACGAGGAGGCAGGGGTTGTACAGATACGCAGTATTTT. This sequence joins TRBV19 and TRBJ2-3; TRBD1 is a possible D gene (6 bases). This CDR3 contains 17 residues. V shed 11 bases and J shed 3 bases, with 27 bases lying between them. The germline CDR1 and CDR2 sequences are LNHDA and SQIVND (reference sequence).